This T cell receptor beta chain was found in a study of a mutant IDH1 vaccine in newly diagnosed glioma. A remark on this clone: What it binds is not known.

The CDR3 spans 13 residues. From germline, CDR1 is SGHVS and CDR2 FQNEAQ. V lost 4 bases to trimming and J lost 3 bases, with 10 bases between them. Time point specified: week 35, safety follow-up. Each vaccine dose was 300 ug of mutant IDH1 20-mer peptide, with topical imiquimod. Data came from immunoSEQ multiplex PCR; TCRdb stores just in-frame clones and leaves some out. The table lists about 31,000 clones, around four fifths of them singletons. The sample here was PBMCs, taken from a glioma patient whose treatment included an IDH1 peptide vaccine. The TCR sequence derives from a woman between 35 and 50 years old with glioma. This chain connects TRBV7-8 to TRBJ2-7; D perhaps matches TRBD2 (5 bases). CDR3 region: CASSSSGFYEQYF. CDR3 DNA: TGTGCCAGCAGCTCGTCGGGATTCTACGAGCAGTACTTC.